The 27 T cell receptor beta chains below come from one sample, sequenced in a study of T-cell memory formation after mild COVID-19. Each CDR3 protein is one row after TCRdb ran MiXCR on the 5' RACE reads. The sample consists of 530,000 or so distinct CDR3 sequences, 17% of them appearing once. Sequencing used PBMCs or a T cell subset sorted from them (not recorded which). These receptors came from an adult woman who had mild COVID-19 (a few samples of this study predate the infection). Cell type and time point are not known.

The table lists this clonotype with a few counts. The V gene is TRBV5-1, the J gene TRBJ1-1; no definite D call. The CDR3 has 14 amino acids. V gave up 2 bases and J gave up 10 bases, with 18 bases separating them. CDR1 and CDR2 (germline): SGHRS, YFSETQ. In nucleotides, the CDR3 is TGCGCCAGCAGCTTACTCAGTACGGAGGAGCCAGCTTTCTTT. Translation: CASSLLSTEEPAFF.

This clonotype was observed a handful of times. The chain's CDR3 is CASSQDGMVGEQYF. The CDR3 nucleotides read TGCGCCAGCAGCCAAGACGGTATGGTGGGCGAGCAGTACTTC. V usage is TRBV4-3 and J usage is TRBJ2-7; no clear D gene. Trimming took off 0 bases at V and 6 bases at J, with 12 bases between the two ends. CDR3 length equals 14 residues. Germline CDR1 reads LGHNA; CDR2 reads YSLEER.

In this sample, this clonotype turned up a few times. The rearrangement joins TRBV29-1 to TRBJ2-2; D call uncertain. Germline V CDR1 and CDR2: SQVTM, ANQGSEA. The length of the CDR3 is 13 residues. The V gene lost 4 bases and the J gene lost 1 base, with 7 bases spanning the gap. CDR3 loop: CSVGSMNTGELFF. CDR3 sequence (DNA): TGCAGCGTTGGTTCAATGAACACCGGGGAGCTGTTTTTT.

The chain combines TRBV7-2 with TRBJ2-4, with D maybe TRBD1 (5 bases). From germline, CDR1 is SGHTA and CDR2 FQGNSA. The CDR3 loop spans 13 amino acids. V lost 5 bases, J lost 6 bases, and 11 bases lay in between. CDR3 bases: TGTGCCAGCAGCCGCGACAGTGGAAACATTCAGTACTTC. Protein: CASSRDSGNIQYF.

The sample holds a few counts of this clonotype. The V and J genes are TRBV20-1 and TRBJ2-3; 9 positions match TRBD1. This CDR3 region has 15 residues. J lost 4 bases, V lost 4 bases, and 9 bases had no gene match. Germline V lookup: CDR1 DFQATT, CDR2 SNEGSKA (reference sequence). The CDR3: CSANFGQGRADTQYF. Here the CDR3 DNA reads TGCAGTGCTAACTTTGGACAGGGGAGGGCAGATACGCAGTATTTT.

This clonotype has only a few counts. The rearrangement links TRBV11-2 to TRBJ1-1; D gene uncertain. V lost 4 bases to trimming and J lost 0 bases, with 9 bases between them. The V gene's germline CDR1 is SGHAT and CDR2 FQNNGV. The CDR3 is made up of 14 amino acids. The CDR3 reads CASSSRSMNTEAFF. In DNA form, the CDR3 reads TGTGCCAGCAGCTCAAGAAGCATGAACACTGAAGCTTTCTTT. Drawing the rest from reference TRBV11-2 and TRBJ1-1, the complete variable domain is EAGVAQSPRYKIIEKRQSVAFWCNPISGHATLYWYQQILGQGPKLLIQFQNNGVVDDSQLPKDRFSAERLKGVDSTLKIQPAKLEDSAVYLCASSSRSMNTEAFFGQGTRLTVV.

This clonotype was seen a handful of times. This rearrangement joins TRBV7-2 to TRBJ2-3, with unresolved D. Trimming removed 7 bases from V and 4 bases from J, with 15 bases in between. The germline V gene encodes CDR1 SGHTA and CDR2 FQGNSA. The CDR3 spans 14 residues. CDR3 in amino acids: CASTPHSWADTQYF. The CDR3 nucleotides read TGTGCCAGCACTCCCCACAGTTGGGCAGATACGCAGTATTTT.

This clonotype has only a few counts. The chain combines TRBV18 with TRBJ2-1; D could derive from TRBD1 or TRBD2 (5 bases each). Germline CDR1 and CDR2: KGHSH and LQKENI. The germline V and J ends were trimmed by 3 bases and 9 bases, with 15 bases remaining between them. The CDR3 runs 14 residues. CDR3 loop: CASSPGTPRGEQFF. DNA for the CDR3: TGTGCCAGCTCACCCGGGACGCCCAGAGGTGAGCAGTTCTTC.

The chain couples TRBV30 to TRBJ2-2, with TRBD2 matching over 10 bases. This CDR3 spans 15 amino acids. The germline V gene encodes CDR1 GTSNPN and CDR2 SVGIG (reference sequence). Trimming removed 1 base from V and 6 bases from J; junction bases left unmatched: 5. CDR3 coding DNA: TGTGCCTGGAGTGATAAGCGGGAGGGCCCCGGGGAGCTGTTTTTT. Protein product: CAWSDKREGPGELFF.

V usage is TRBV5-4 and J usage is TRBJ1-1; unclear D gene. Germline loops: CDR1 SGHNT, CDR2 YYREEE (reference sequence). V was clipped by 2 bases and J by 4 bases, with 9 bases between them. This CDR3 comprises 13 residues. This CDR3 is CASSFPYGTEAFF. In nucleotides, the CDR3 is TGTGCCAGCAGCTTCCCTTACGGCACTGAAGCTTTCTTT.

CDR3 in DNA: TGTGCCACCACAGGGGGCACTGAAGCTTTCTTT. Its protein product is CATTGGTEAFF. The chain combines TRBV6-6 with TRBJ1-1, with 8 bases lining up with TRBD1. The CDR3 length is 11 residues. Trimming took 10 bases from V and 4 from J; bases not matched to a gene: 2. Germline V gives CDR1 MNHNY, CDR2 SVGAGI (reference sequence).

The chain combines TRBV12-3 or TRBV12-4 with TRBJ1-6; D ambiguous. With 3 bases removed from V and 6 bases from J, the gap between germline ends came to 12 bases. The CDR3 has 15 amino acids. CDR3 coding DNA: TGTGCCAGCAGTTTGGCGCGGAGGGCTAATTCACCCCTCCACTTT. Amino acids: CASSLARRANSPLHF.

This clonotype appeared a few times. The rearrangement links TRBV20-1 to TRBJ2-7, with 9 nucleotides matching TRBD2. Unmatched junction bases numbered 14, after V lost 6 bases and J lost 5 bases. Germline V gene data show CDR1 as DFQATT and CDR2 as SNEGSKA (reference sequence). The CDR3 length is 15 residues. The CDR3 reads CSAIGGGLAGNEQYF. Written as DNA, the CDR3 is TGCAGTGCCATAGGGGGAGGGCTAGCGGGGAACGAGCAGTACTTC.

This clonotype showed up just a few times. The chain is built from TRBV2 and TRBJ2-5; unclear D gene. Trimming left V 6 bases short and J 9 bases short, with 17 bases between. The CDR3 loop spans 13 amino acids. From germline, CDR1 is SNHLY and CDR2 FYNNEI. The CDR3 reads CASSTRHSRAQYF. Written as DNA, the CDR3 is TGTGCCAGCAGCACCCGACATTCGCGCGCCCAGTACTTC. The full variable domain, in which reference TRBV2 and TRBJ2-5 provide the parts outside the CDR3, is EPEVTQTPSHQVTQMGQEVILRCVPISNHLYFYWYRQILGQKVEFLVSFYNNEISEKSEIFDDQFSVERPDGSNFTLKIRSTKLEDSAMYFCASSTRHSRAQYFGPGTRLLVL.

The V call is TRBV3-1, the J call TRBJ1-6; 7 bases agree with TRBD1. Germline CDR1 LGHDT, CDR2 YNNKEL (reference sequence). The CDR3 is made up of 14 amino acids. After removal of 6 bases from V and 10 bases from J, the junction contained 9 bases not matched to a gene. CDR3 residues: CASSWDSDGSPLHF. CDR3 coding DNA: TGTGCCAGCAGTTGGGACAGCGACGGATCACCCCTCCACTTT. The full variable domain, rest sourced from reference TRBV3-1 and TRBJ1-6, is DTAVSQTPKYLVTQMGNDKSIKCEQNLGHDTMYWYKQDSKKFLKIMFSYNNKELIINETVPNRFSPKSPDKAHLNLHINSLELGDSAVYFCASSWDSDGSPLHFGNGTRLTVT.

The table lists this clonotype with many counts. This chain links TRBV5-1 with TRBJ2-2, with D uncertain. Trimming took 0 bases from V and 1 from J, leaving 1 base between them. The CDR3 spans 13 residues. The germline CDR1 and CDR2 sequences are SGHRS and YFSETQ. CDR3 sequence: CASSLGNTGELFF. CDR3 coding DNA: TGCGCCAGCAGCTTGGGGAACACCGGGGAGCTGTTTTTT. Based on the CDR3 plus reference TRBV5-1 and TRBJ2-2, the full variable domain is KAGVTQTPRYLIKTRGQQVTLSCSPISGHRSVSWYQQTPGQGLQFLFEYFSETQRNKGNFPGRFSGRQFSNSRSEMNVSTLELGDSALYLCASSLGNTGELFFGEGSRLTVL.

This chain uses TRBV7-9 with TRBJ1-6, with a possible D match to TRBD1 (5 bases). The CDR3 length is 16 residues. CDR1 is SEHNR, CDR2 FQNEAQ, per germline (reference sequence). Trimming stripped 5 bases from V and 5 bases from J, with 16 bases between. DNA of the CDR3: TGTGCCAGCAGCAGATCCATCTCGGGGGATAATTCACCCCTCCACTTT. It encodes CASSRSISGDNSPLHF. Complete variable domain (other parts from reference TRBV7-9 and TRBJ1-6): DTGVSQNPRHKITKRGQNVTFRCDPISEHNRLYWYRQTLGQGPEFLTYFQNEAQLEKSRLLSDRFSAERPKGSFSTLEIQRTEQGDSAMYLCASSRSISGDNSPLHFGNGTRLTVT.

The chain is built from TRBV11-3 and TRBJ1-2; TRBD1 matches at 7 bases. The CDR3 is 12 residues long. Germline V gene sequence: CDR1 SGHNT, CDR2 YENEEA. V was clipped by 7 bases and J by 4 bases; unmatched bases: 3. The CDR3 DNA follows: TGTGCCAGCACTGACAGGGTCTATGGCTACACCTTC. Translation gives CASTDRVYGYTF.

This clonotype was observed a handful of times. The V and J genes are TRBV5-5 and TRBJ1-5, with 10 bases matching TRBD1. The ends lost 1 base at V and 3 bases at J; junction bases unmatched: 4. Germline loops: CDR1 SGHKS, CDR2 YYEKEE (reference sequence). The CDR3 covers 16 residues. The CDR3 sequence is CASSLIGTGVNQPQHF. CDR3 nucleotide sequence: TGTGCCAGCAGCTTGATCGGGACAGGGGTCAATCAGCCCCAGCATTTT.

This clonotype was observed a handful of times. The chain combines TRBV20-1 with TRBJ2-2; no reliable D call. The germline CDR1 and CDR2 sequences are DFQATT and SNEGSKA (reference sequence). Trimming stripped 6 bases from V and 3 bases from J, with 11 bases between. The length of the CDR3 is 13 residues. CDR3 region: CSASIGYTGELFF. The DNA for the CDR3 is TGCAGTGCATCCATAGGGTACACCGGGGAGCTGTTTTTT.

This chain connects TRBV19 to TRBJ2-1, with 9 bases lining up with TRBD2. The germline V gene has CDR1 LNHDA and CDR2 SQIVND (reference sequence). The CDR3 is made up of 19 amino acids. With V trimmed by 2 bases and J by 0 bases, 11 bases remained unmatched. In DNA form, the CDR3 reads TGTGCCAGTAGTATACCCGGCCTAGCGGGGACTACCTCCTACAATGAGCAGTTCTTC. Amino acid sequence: CASSIPGLAGTTSYNEQFF.

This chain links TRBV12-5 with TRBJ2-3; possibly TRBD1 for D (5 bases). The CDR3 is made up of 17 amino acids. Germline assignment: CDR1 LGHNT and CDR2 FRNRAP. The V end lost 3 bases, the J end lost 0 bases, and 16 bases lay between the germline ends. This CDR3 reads CASGFVQKGPSTDTQYF. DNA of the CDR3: TGTGCTAGTGGTTTTGTCCAGAAGGGGCCTAGCACAGATACGCAGTATTTT.

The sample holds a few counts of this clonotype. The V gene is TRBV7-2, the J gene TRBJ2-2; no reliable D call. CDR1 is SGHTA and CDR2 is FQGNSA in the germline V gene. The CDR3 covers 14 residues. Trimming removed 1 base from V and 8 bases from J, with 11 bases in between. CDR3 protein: CASSLGLLTGELFF. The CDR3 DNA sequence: TGTGCCAGCAGCTTAGGATTATTGACTGGGGAGCTGTTTTTT.

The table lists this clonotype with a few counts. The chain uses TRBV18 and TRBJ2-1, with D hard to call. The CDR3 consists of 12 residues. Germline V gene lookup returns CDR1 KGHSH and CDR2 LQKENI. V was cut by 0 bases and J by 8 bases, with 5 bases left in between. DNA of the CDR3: TGTGCCAGCTCACCACCTCGGCATGAGCAGTTCTTC. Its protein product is CASSPPRHEQFF. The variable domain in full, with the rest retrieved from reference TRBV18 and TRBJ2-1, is NAGVMQNPRHLVRRRGQEARLRCSPMKGHSHVYWYRQLPEEGLKFMVYLQKENIIDESGMPKERFSAEFPKEGPSILRIQQVVRGDSAAYFCASSPPRHEQFFGPGTRLTVL.

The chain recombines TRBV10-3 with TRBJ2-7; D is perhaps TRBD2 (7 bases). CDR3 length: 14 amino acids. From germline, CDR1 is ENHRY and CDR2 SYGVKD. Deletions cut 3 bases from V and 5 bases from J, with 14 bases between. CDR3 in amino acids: CAISDRGARDEQYF. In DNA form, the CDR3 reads TGTGCCATCAGTGACCGGGGGGCCCGGGACGAGCAGTACTTC.

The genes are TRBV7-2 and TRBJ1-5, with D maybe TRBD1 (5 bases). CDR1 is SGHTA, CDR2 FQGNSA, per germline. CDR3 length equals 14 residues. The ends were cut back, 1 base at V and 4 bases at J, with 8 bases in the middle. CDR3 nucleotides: TGTGCCAGCAGCTTAGTACAGGTTAATCAGCCCCAGCATTTT. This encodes CASSLVQVNQPQHF.

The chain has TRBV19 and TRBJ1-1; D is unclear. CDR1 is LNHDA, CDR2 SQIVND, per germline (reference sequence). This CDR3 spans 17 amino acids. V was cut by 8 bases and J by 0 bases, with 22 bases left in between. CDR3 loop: CASSPRSRMALNTEAFF. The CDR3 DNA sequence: TGTGCCAGTTCTCCCCGGAGCAGGATGGCCCTGAACACTGAAGCTTTCTTT.